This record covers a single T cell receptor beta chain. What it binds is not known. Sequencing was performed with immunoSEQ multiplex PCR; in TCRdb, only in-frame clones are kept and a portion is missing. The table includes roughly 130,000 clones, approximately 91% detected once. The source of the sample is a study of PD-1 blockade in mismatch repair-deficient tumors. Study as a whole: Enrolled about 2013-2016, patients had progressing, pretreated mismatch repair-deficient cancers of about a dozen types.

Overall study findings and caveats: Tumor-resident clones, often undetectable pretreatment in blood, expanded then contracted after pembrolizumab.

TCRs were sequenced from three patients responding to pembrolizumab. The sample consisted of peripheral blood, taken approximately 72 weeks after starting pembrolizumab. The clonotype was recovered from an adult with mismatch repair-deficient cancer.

Written as DNA, the CDR3 is TGTGCCAGCAGCCCTAACGAAAGCGGGGAGCTGTTTTTT. Its protein product is CASSPNESGELFF. V gene TRBV27 combines with J gene TRBJ2-2; D unresolved. The CDR3 is 13 amino acids. The V gene lost 6 bases and the J gene lost 7 bases, with 12 bases spanning the gap. Per the germline V gene, CDR1 is MNHEY and CDR2 is SMNVEV (reference sequence).